The clone carrying this T cell receptor (beta chain) has ten or more counts. Its matching antigen is unknown. The cDNA had a unique molecular identifier and a template-switch universal primer site. TCRdb recomputed calls from the 5' RACE reads with MiXCR, one row per CDR3 protein. Here the sample spans approximately 600,000 distinct CDR3 sequences, more than 9% being singletons. The sample belongs to a study of identical twins. The CDR3 runs to 15 residues. J lost 5 bases, V lost 1 base, and 4 bases had no gene match. Overall study results and limits: Fewer insertions were carried by abundant cord blood beta clonotypes, but none was seen in memory repertoires.

In addition, the sample was reused for a study of yellow fever vaccine responses in identical twins.

This TCR was sampled from a woman aged 18-30 years in good health. The specimen was PBMCs. This chain links TRBV12-3 or TRBV12-4 with TRBJ1-5; TRBD1 matches at 8 bases. CDR3 nucleotides: TGTGCCAGCAGTTTAGAGGCAGGGGGCCATCAGCCCCAGCATTTT. Its protein product is CASSLEAGGHQPQHF.